One sample yielded the 27 T cell receptor beta chains listed below, sequenced in a study of blood T cell repertoires in COVID-19. Sequencing used immunoSEQ multiplex PCR; TCRdb keeps in-frame clones, though not all of them. The sample contains around 260,000 clones, around nine tenths of which appear only once. Specimen: peripheral blood. All receptors come from a man aged 35-49 years who had recovered from COVID-19.

This sequence joins TRBV27 and TRBJ2-7; D is perhaps TRBD1 (6 bases). Per germline, CDR1 MNHEY and CDR2 SMNVEV (reference sequence). This CDR3 comprises 14 residues. Trimming took off 6 bases at V and 0 bases at J, with 12 bases between the two ends. The DNA of the CDR3 is TGTGCCAGCAGAGACAGGTCTAGCTCCTACGAGCAGTACTTC. Its protein is CASRDRSSSYEQYF.

Here the CDR3 DNA reads TGTGCCAGCAGTGAAGCGCTATTCGGCGGAACTAACTATGGCTACACCTTC. Translating it yields CASSEALFGGTNYGYTF. The rearrangement uses TRBV6-1 and TRBJ1-2; D is undetermined. The CDR3 loop spans 17 amino acids. V gave up 0 bases and J gave up 0 bases, with 14 bases separating them. In germline, CDR1 is MNHNS, CDR2 SASEGT.

The chain recombines TRBV10-2 with TRBJ1-4, with 9 bases lining up with TRBD1. CDR3 size: 12 residues. Germline trimming cut 5 bases from V and 11 bases from J; bases unmatched to any gene: 3. Germline CDR1 reads WSHSY; CDR2 reads SAAADI. CDR3 sequence reads: CASSTGGAKLFF. In nucleotides, the CDR3 is TGCGCCAGCAGTACAGGGGGCGCCAAACTGTTTTTT.

This chain joins TRBV6-6 and TRBJ2-1; 8 positions match TRBD2. V shed 5 bases and J 7 bases; nucleotides not matched to a gene: 7. Germline V lookup: CDR1 MNHNY, CDR2 SVGAGI (reference sequence). The CDR3 has 14 residues. For the CDR3, the DNA is TGTGCCAGCAGTCCGGGGGGGCCGGTGAATGAGCAGTTCTTC. Translation: CASSPGGPVNEQFF.

The chain recombines TRBV5-1 with TRBJ2-5; a possible D gene is TRBD1 (6 bases). The V gene lost 2 bases and the J gene lost 4 bases, with 15 bases spanning the gap. The CDR3 has 15 residues. Germline values: CDR1 SGHRS, CDR2 YFSETQ. The CDR3 DNA sequence: TGCGCCAGCAGCTTCTCCCGGACAGTGGGAGAGACCCAGTACTTC. Translation: CASSFSRTVGETQYF.

The rearrangement joins TRBV27 to TRBJ1-5, with a weak D call TRBD1 (6 bases). Trimming left V 4 bases short and J 9 bases short, with 16 bases between. CDR3 length: 14 residues. Germline V gene lookup returns CDR1 MNHEY and CDR2 SMNVEV (reference sequence). The CDR3 DNA is TGTGCCAGCAGTTGGACAGTCGTACGTTCGCCCCAGCATTTT. As protein: CASSWTVVRSPQHF.

J is TRBJ2-1 and V is TRBV5-4, with a tentative D call TRBD2 (5 bases). V shed 2 bases and J shed 9 bases, with 12 bases lying between them. The CDR3 loop spans 13 amino acids. Germline V gene data show CDR1 as SGHNT and CDR2 as YYREEE (reference sequence). The CDR3 bases are TGTGCCAGCAGCTTTTCGGGAACCTTTGAGCAGTTCTTC. It specifies CASSFSGTFEQFF.

The rearrangement uses TRBV7-2 and TRBJ1-2, with 8 bases identical to TRBD1. CDR1 SGHTA and CDR2 FQGNSA come from the germline V gene. J was trimmed by 3 bases and V by 3 bases; bases with no gene match: 6. The CDR3 contains 15 residues. CDR3 residues: CASSFRTGWDYGYTF. The CDR3 DNA reads TGTGCCAGCAGCTTCAGGACAGGGTGGGACTATGGCTACACCTTC.

V usage is TRBV5-1 and J usage is TRBJ1-2, with D uncertain. Germline CDR1 is SGHRS and CDR2 is YFSETQ. The CDR3 is made up of 17 amino acids. The V end was cut by 0 bases, the J end by 9 bases, with 24 bases between. The CDR3 sequence: CASSLVARPAVSASYTF. In nucleotides, the CDR3 is TGCGCCAGCAGCTTGGTAGCTAGGCCAGCGGTTTCGGCAAGCTACACCTTC.

The rearrangement joins TRBV10-2 to TRBJ2-5; a weak D match, TRBD1 (6 bases). This CDR3 has 14 residues. CDR1 and CDR2 (germline): WSHSY, SAAADI. The V and J ends lost 4 bases and 1 base respectively, with 10 bases between them. The CDR3 protein is CASSARTVQETQYF. Here the CDR3 DNA reads TGCGCCAGCAGTGCCCGGACAGTCCAAGAGACCCAGTACTTC.

The chain uses TRBV5-1 and TRBJ1-2; no definite D call. Germline V gene data show CDR1 as SGHRS and CDR2 as YFSETQ. The CDR3 has 15 amino acids. The germline V and J ends were trimmed by 2 bases and 4 bases, with 15 bases remaining between them. The CDR3 sequence is CASSLADSNLYGYTF. The CDR3 region has the DNA TGCGCCAGCAGCTTAGCAGACTCAAACCTCTATGGCTACACCTTC.

V usage is TRBV7-9 and J usage is TRBJ2-5, with TRBD1 as a possible D gene (6 bases). V was clipped by 5 bases and J by 5 bases, with 18 bases between them. Germline CDR1 and CDR2: SEHNR and FQNEAQ (reference sequence). The CDR3 runs to 15 residues. This CDR3 is CASSPRAGAKETQYF. CDR3 coding DNA: TGTGCCAGCAGCCCTAGGGCAGGGGCGAAGGAGACCCAGTACTTC.

This clone was seen once. The rearrangement links TRBV5-6 to TRBJ1-5; D is possibly TRBD1 (6 bases). The CDR3 consists of 14 residues. V lost 5 bases and J 6 bases, leaving 15 bases between the germline ends. CDR1 SGHDT and CDR2 YYEEEE come from the germline V gene. The CDR3 is CASSLRGFGQPQHF. CDR3 nucleotide sequence: TGTGCCAGCAGTCTCAGGGGTTTCGGTCAGCCCCAGCATTTT. Full variable domain (rest looked up from reference TRBV5-6 and TRBJ1-5): DAGVTQSPTHLIKTRGQQVTLRCSPKSGHDTVSWYQQALGQGPQFIFQYYEEEERQRGNFPDRFSGHQFPNYSSELNVNALLLGDSALYLCASSLRGFGQPQHFGDGTRLSIL.

CDR3 in amino acids: CASTWGRAGYTF. CDR3 nucleotide sequence: TGTGCCAGCACCTGGGGCAGGGCGGGCTACACCTTC. The rearrangement uses TRBV12-3 or TRBV12-4 and TRBJ1-2; the D gene is possibly TRBD1 (5 bases). Trimming stripped 7 bases from V and 8 bases from J, with 14 bases between. The CDR3 contains 12 residues.

V gene TRBV4-2 combines with J gene TRBJ2-3; 14 bases match TRBD2. V was clipped by 0 bases and J by 8 bases; unmatched bases: 1. Germline V CDR1 and CDR2: LGHNA, YNFKEQ. CDR3 size: 15 residues. The CDR3 reads CASSQEGTSGGTQYF. CDR3 coding DNA: TGTGCCAGCAGCCAAGAAGGGACTAGCGGGGGTACGCAGTATTTT.

The V and J genes are TRBV5-4 and TRBJ2-2; 10 bases line up with TRBD2. The germline V gene has CDR1 SGHNT and CDR2 YYREEE (reference sequence). The CDR3 contains 16 residues. Trimming cost V 4 bases and J 4 bases; bases outside gene matches: 7. The CDR3 coding sequence is TGTGCCAGCAGCCGTAGCGGGAGGTCGATCACCGGGGAGCTGTTTTTT. The encoded protein is CASSRSGRSITGELFF.

The DNA of the CDR3 is TGTGCCAGCAGTAGGGACAGATGGGGTGAAAAACTGTTTTTT. Amino acid sequence: CASSRDRWGEKLFF. This chain uses TRBV3-1 (or the pseudogene TRBV3-2) with TRBJ1-4; 7 bases match TRBD1. In germline, CDR1 is LGHDT, CDR2 YNNKEL (reference sequence). V was clipped by 6 bases and J by 7 bases; unmatched bases: 8. There are 14 residues in the CDR3.

The chain joins TRBV2 to TRBJ2-1; 7 nucleotides line up with TRBD2. The CDR3 is made up of 14 amino acids. V shed 6 bases and J 7 bases; nucleotides not matched to a gene: 9. From germline, CDR1 is SNHLY and CDR2 FYNNEI. Here the CDR3 reads CASSAVKRDNEQFF. The CDR3 bases are TGTGCCAGCAGCGCTGTAAAGCGGGATAATGAGCAGTTCTTC.

The chain has TRBV30 and TRBJ2-5; TRBD2 might be the D (6 bases). The CDR3 length is 12 residues. The V end was cut by 5 bases, the J end by 5 bases, with 12 bases between. CDR1 is GTSNPN, CDR2 SVGIG, per germline (reference sequence). The CDR3 bases are TGTGCCTGGTCGGGGGTGGGGGAGACCCAGTACTTC. Translating it yields CAWSGVGETQYF.

J is TRBJ2-4 and V is TRBV10-3; possibly TRBD2 for D (6 bases). Deletions cut 6 bases from V and 8 bases from J, with 17 bases between. Germline values: CDR1 ENHRY, CDR2 SYGVKD. The CDR3 sequence is 14 residues long. CDR3 region: CAISDGGLGDIQYF. In DNA, the CDR3 is TGTGCCATCAGCGATGGGGGGTTGGGGGACATTCAGTACTTC.

This clone occurred once. The rearrangement joins TRBV6-2 or TRBV6-3 to TRBJ2-7; possible D gene TRBD2, 5 bases. With 2 bases removed from V and 4 bases from J, the gap between germline ends came to 12 bases. From germline, CDR1 is MNHEY and CDR2 SVGEGT. The CDR3 is 14 residues long. The CDR3 spells CASSYRGSAYEQYF. The CDR3 DNA sequence: TGTGCCAGCAGTTACCGGGGATCCGCGTACGAGCAGTACTTC.

The J gene is TRBJ2-3, the V gene TRBV6-2 or TRBV6-3; D may be TRBD1 (5 bases). From germline, CDR1 is MNHEY and CDR2 SVGEGT. This CDR3 region has 20 residues. The germline V and J ends were trimmed by 2 bases and 4 bases, with 28 bases remaining between them. The CDR3 here is CASSYSDSSQLGSMADTQYF. In nucleotides, the CDR3 is TGTGCCAGCAGTTACAGCGACAGTTCCCAGCTGGGATCGATGGCAGATACGCAGTATTTT.

The chain uses TRBV5-1 and TRBJ2-5; TRBD2 matches 8 bases. V was pared by 2 bases and J by 4 bases, with 4 bases of the junction left unmatched. Germline V gene data show CDR1 as SGHRS and CDR2 as YFSETQ. The CDR3 consists of 14 residues. The CDR3 region has the DNA TGCGCCAGCAGCTTCCGGCTAGCGGGAGAGACCCAGTACTTC. Protein: CASSFRLAGETQYF.

The chain recombines TRBV9 with TRBJ2-3, with TRBD2 identical over 7 bases. Trimming at V came to 0 bases and at J to 2 bases, leaving 6 bases not matched to a gene. The germline V gene encodes CDR1 SGDLS and CDR2 YYNGEE. This CDR3 has 16 amino acids. CDR3 amino acids: CASSVDPAGVTDTQYF. The CDR3 DNA reads TGTGCCAGCAGCGTAGATCCTGCGGGGGTCACAGATACGCAGTATTTT.

The genes are TRBV30 and TRBJ2-7; D possibly corresponds to TRBD2 (5 bases). The CDR3 covers 15 residues. The germline V and J ends were trimmed by 5 bases and 0 bases, with 17 bases remaining between them. Germline CDR1 and CDR2: GTSNPN and SVGIG (reference sequence). The chain's CDR3 is CAWGELGVGSYEQYF. CDR3 sequence (DNA): TGTGCCTGGGGAGAGCTCGGGGTGGGCTCCTACGAGCAGTACTTC.

The chain combines TRBV24-1 with TRBJ2-2; TRBD1 matches 7 bases. This CDR3 has 14 residues. In germline, CDR1 is KGHDR, CDR2 SFDVKD. The junction had 3 bases not matched to a gene; V was cut back by 8 bases and J by 1 base. CDR3 nucleotides: TGTGCCACCAAGTCAGGGGGGAACACCGGGGAGCTGTTTTTT. This codes for CATKSGGNTGELFF.

This chain uses TRBV19 with TRBJ2-1; TRBD2 might be the D (7 bases). CDR1 is LNHDA, CDR2 SQIVND, per germline (reference sequence). This CDR3 region has 17 residues. V lost 5 bases and J lost 7, with 24 bases in between. CDR3 sequence: CASSPFFGGAVGNEQFF. In DNA, the CDR3 is TGTGCCAGTAGTCCATTTTTTGGGGGGGCAGTGGGGAATGAGCAGTTCTTC.